Each of the 30 T cell receptor beta chains below was sequenced from the same sample in a study of shared clonotypes between healthy human individuals. Profiling relied on immunoSEQ multiplex PCR, and the TCRdb table lists in-frame clones only, not all of them. Found here are a few million clones, around 90% of them singletons; the top ten hold roughly 0.13%. Sequences were obtained from naive CD4+ T cells sorted from blood. The subset is: CD45RA+ positively selected. These receptors were obtained from a man younger than 30 in good health.

V usage is TRBV6-4 and J usage is TRBJ1-2, with 12 bases that match TRBD1. Germline values: CDR1 MRHNA, CDR2 SNTAGT. J lost 7 bases, V lost 0 bases, and 3 bases had no gene match. The CDR3 has 15 amino acids. The CDR3 coding sequence is TGTGCCAGCAGTGACTCGGGACAGGGGGCACGTGGCTACACCTTC. It translates to CASSDSGQGARGYTF.

The chain links TRBV25-1 to TRBJ1-2; the D gene is possibly TRBD1 (6 bases). This CDR3 region has 16 residues. Germline loops: CDR1 MGHDK, CDR2 SYGVNS. V gave up 1 base and J gave up 0 bases, with 12 bases separating them. The CDR3 DNA reads as TGTGCCAGCAGTGAATTAGGCACAGGGACTAACTATGGCTACACCTTC. This sequence encodes CASSELGTGTNYGYTF.

This chain uses TRBV5-1 with TRBJ1-4; 7 nucleotides match TRBD1. V was pared by 4 bases and J by 3 bases, with 6 bases of the junction left unmatched. Germline CDR1 reads SGHRS; CDR2 reads YFSETQ. The CDR3 contains 15 residues. The chain's CDR3 is CASSQGQSSNEKLFF. CDR3 DNA: TGCGCCAGCAGCCAGGGACAGAGCTCTAATGAAAAACTGTTTTTT.

The chain employs TRBV19 and TRBJ2-2; D is uncertain. Deletions cut 0 bases from V and 2 bases from J, with 13 bases between. Germline CDR1 and CDR2: LNHDA and SQIVND (reference sequence). This CDR3 has 17 amino acids. CDR3 coding DNA: TGTGCCAGTAGTATAGAAAGAGAGGCAACCAACACCGGGGAGCTGTTTTTT. Translating it yields CASSIEREATNTGELFF.

The V and J genes are TRBV6-6 and TRBJ2-5, with 9 bases identical to TRBD1. The DNA matches TRBJ2-7 better at its end, which makes the J call doubtful. The CDR3 consists of 12 residues. Germline lookup yields CDR1 MNHNY and CDR2 SVGAGI (reference sequence). The CDR3 DNA sequence: TGTGCCAGCAACAGGGGGCCCTCCGAGCAGTACTTC. It translates to CASNRGPSEQYF.

The chain carries TRBV12-5 and TRBJ1-6; TRBD1 matches at 10 bases. The germline gives CDR1 LGHNT, CDR2 FRNRAP. V lost 4 bases to trimming and J lost 6 bases; unmatched junction nucleotides: 6. The CDR3 covers 16 residues. CDR3 region: CASGSSGTGVNSPLHF. CDR3 in DNA: TGTGCTAGTGGTTCTTCCGGGACAGGGGTTAATTCACCCCTCCACTTT.

The chain has TRBV5-4 and TRBJ2-7; 8 bases map to TRBD2. CDR1 is SGHNT and CDR2 is YYREEE in the germline V gene (reference sequence). V was pared by 1 base and J by 3 bases, with 6 bases of the junction left unmatched. This CDR3 is built from 15 residues. The CDR3 DNA is TGTGCCAGCAGCTTGAATGGGCGGGGGGTCTACGAGCAGTACTTC. Its translation: CASSLNGRGVYEQYF.

The chain uses TRBV18 and TRBJ2-1, with TRBD2 identical over 10 bases. V trimming: 5 bases; J trimming: 9 bases; junction bases outside the gene matches: 13. The CDR3 totals 16 residues. Germline-derived CDR1 and CDR2 are KGHSH and LQKENI. The DNA for the CDR3 is TGTGCCAGCTCATCCCTAGCGGGAGTTGCCGGAAGTGAGCAGTTCTTC. Translated: CASSSLAGVAGSEQFF. The full variable domain, with the rest looked up from reference TRBV18 and TRBJ2-1, is NAGVMQNPRHLVRRRGQEARLRCSPMKGHSHVYWYRQLPEEGLKFMVYLQKENIIDESGMPKERFSAEFPKEGPSILRIQQVVRGDSAAYFCASSSLAGVAGSEQFFGPGTRLTVL.

The rearrangement uses TRBV6-6 and TRBJ1-4; a possible D gene is TRBD1 (6 bases). V was clipped by 2 bases and J by 8 bases, with 15 bases between them. CDR1 and CDR2 from the germline V gene are MNHNY and SVGAGI (reference sequence). CDR3 length: 15 amino acids. The CDR3, as DNA: TGTGCCAGCAGTTACCTTCGGGGGGCTGAGGAAAAACTGTTTTTT. Its protein product is CASSYLRGAEEKLFF.

J is TRBJ2-7 and V is TRBV13; possible D gene TRBD2, 7 bases. Germline assignment: CDR1 PRHDT and CDR2 FYEKMQ (reference sequence). This CDR3 spans 14 amino acids. The V end lost 6 bases, the J end lost 0 bases, and 12 bases lay between the germline ends. The CDR3, as DNA: TGTGCCAGCAGAGGCGGGGGCAGCTCCTACGAGCAGTACTTC. It specifies CASRGGGSSYEQYF.

CDR3 loop: CASRVIAGEAQYF. DNA of the CDR3: TGTGCCAGCAGAGTGATAGCGGGGGAGGCCCAGTACTTC. The chain has TRBV6-1 and TRBJ2-5, with 9 positions matching TRBD2. This CDR3 region has 13 residues. Germline trimming cut 6 bases from V and 9 bases from J; bases unmatched to any gene: 8. The germline V gene encodes CDR1 MNHNS and CDR2 SASEGT.

The CDR3 DNA is TGTGCCTGGAAAAAGGGGACAGTTCAGAACTATGGCTACACCTTC. This gives the protein CAWKKGTVQNYGYTF. The rearrangement links TRBV30 to TRBJ1-2, with 7 positions matching TRBD1. The CDR3 length is 15 residues. CDR1 GTSNPN and CDR2 SVGIG come from the germline V gene (reference sequence). The junction had 10 bases not matched to a gene; V was cut back by 4 bases and J by 2 bases. The full variable domain, in which reference TRBV30 and TRBJ1-2 provide the parts outside the CDR3, is SQTIHQWPATLVQPVGSPLSLECTVEGTSNPNLYWYRQAAGRGLQLLFYSVGIGQISSEVPQNLSASRPQDRQFILSSKKLLLSDSGFYLCAWKKGTVQNYGYTFGSGTRLTVV.

The J gene is TRBJ2-7, the V gene TRBV6-4; D perhaps matches TRBD1 (6 bases). This CDR3 comprises 12 residues. V dropped 7 bases and J dropped 7 bases, with 14 bases sitting between them. Germline values: CDR1 MRHNA, CDR2 SNTAGT. The CDR3 loop is CASTRNREEQYF. DNA for the CDR3: TGTGCCAGCACCAGAAACAGGGAAGAGCAGTACTTC.

This clone was recorded only once. V gene TRBV27 combines with J gene TRBJ2-7; TRBD2 matches at 12 bases. CDR3 length equals 15 residues. Germline V CDR1 and CDR2: MNHEY, SMNVEV (reference sequence). V gave up 5 bases and J gave up 6 bases; unmatched junction bases: 8. CDR3 in amino acids: CASSPSGGASGEQYF. For the CDR3, the DNA is TGTGCCAGCAGTCCTAGCGGGGGGGCATCAGGCGAGCAGTACTTC.

V gene TRBV10-3 combines with J gene TRBJ2-7; TRBD2 aligns across 7 bases. This CDR3 has 15 residues. Per germline, CDR1 ENHRY and CDR2 SYGVKD. V lost 7 bases to trimming and J lost 2 bases; unmatched junction nucleotides: 11. As DNA, the CDR3 is TGTGCCATCACCGAAAGGGAGGGGTCCCCCTACGAGCAGTACTTC. Its protein is CAITEREGSPYEQYF.

The V and J genes are TRBV10-3 and TRBJ1-2, with a tentative D call TRBD1 (6 bases). There are 15 residues in the CDR3. V gave up 7 bases and J gave up 0 bases, with 15 bases separating them. CDR1 is ENHRY, CDR2 SYGVKD, per germline. The CDR3 spells CAIKQGAEANYGYTF. In DNA form, the CDR3 reads TGTGCCATCAAACAGGGCGCGGAGGCTAACTATGGCTACACCTTC.

The gene calls are TRBV2 and TRBJ1-4; D remains unclear. V lost 4 bases and J lost 7, with 13 bases in between. CDR1 and CDR2 from the germline V gene are SNHLY and FYNNEI. The CDR3 is 14 residues long. The CDR3 loop is CASSVPDRGEKLFF. CDR3 sequence (DNA): TGTGCCAGCAGTGTTCCGGATAGAGGTGAAAAACTGTTTTTT.

The V gene is TRBV4-3, the J gene TRBJ1-2; D not certain. From germline, CDR1 is LGHNA and CDR2 YSLEER. This CDR3 comprises 17 residues. Trimming took off 2 bases at V and 5 bases at J, with 21 bases between the two ends. Here the CDR3 DNA reads TGCGCCAGCAGCCAACTAAAAAGGACGGCCCCGGTTTATGGCTACACCTTC. Its translation is CASSQLKRTAPVYGYTF.

The V call is TRBV5-8, the J call TRBJ2-5; 10 bases are shared with TRBD1. Trimming at V came to 4 bases and at J to 5 bases, leaving 8 bases not matched to a gene. Per germline, CDR1 SGHTS and CDR2 YDEGEE. The CDR3 is 15 residues long. This CDR3 is CASSIGQGGTETQYF. The CDR3 DNA reads as TGTGCCAGCAGCATCGGACAGGGGGGCACGGAGACCCAGTACTTC. Together with reference TRBV5-8 and TRBJ2-5, the CDR3 gives the full variable domain: EAGVTQSPTHLIKTRGQQATLRCSPISGHTSVYWYQQALGLGLQFLLWYDEGEERNRGNFPPRFSGRQFPNYSSELNVNALELEDSALYLCASSIGQGGTETQYFGPGTRLLVL.

The table lists this clone with a count of one. The chain links TRBV4-1 to TRBJ2-1; the match to TRBD2 covers 10 bases. Germline V gene data show CDR1 as MGHRA and CDR2 as YSYEKL. The CDR3 consists of 19 residues. Trimming removed 0 bases from V and 9 bases from J; junction bases left unmatched: 17. This chain's CDR3 is CASSQDNGSGRASVGEQFF. CDR3 nucleotide sequence: TGCGCCAGCAGCCAAGATAATGGCAGCGGGAGGGCGAGTGTCGGTGAGCAGTTCTTC.

The rearrangement uses TRBV6-1 and TRBJ2-1, with TRBD1 matching over 9 bases. With 3 bases clipped from V and 9 bases from J, the junction kept 6 bases outside the gene matches. The CDR3 contains 14 residues. CDR1 is MNHNS, CDR2 SASEGT, per germline. CDR3: CASSDMTGGGEQFF. CDR3 bases: TGTGCCAGCAGTGACATGACAGGGGGTGGTGAGCAGTTCTTC.

About this clone: Other DNA sequences within the sample encode an identical CDR3. The chain employs TRBV6-5 and TRBJ1-5; D uncertain. This CDR3 region has 15 residues. Deletions cut 2 bases from V and 0 bases from J, with 8 bases between. CDR1 is MNHEY and CDR2 is SVGAGI in the germline V gene. Here the CDR3 reads CASSYSRGSNQPQHF. The CDR3 nucleotides are TGTGCCAGCAGTTACAGTCGGGGTAGCAATCAGCCCCAGCATTTT.

With respect to this clone: This sample includes further DNA sequences coding for the same CDR3. This chain joins TRBV5-4 and TRBJ1-1; D perhaps matches TRBD1 (5 bases). V was shortened by 0 bases and J by 0 bases, with 6 bases between the two germline ends. The germline gives CDR1 SGHNT, CDR2 YYREEE (reference sequence). The CDR3 extends over 14 amino acids. The CDR3 is CASSLGGVNTEAFF. CDR3 in DNA: TGTGCCAGCAGCTTGGGAGGGGTGAACACTGAAGCTTTCTTT.

The rearrangement uses TRBV18 and TRBJ1-6; 8 bases line up with TRBD1. This CDR3 region has 15 residues. Trimming removed 3 bases from V and 8 bases from J; junction bases left unmatched: 6. Germline loops: CDR1 KGHSH, CDR2 LQKENI. CDR3 region: CASSPLDREDSPLHF. The CDR3 DNA reads as TGTGCCAGCTCACCCCTGGACAGGGAGGATTCACCCCTCCACTTT.

V is TRBV19 and J is TRBJ1-5; TRBD1 matches at 8 bases. Germline-derived CDR1 and CDR2 are LNHDA and SQIVND (reference sequence). The V gene end was trimmed by 4 bases and the J gene end by 7 bases; junction bases not matched to a gene: 9. CDR3 length: 15 residues. The CDR3 loop reads CASSTQPQGGQPQHF. The DNA of the CDR3 is TGTGCCAGTAGTACCCAACCACAGGGGGGACAGCCCCAGCATTTT.

The CDR3 loop is CASSYGTTEAFF. The CDR3 DNA reads TGTGCCAGCAGTTATGGGACGACTGAAGCTTTCTTT. The rearrangement links TRBV6-6 to TRBJ1-1, with D possibly TRBD1 on 5 matching bases. The CDR3 sequence is 12 residues long. In germline, CDR1 is MNHNY, CDR2 SVGAGI (reference sequence). V shed 3 bases and J shed 5 bases, with 7 bases lying between them.

The J gene is TRBJ1-5, the V gene TRBV28; TRBD1 matches 8 bases. CDR1 is MDHEN and CDR2 is SYDVKM in the germline V gene. The CDR3 totals 16 residues. V was clipped by 2 bases and J by 7 bases; unmatched bases: 10. In nucleotides, the CDR3 is TGTGCCAGCAGTTTAGTCCTTGGACAGGGATGGCAGCCCCAGCATTTT. It is translated as CASSLVLGQGWQPQHF. The variable domain in full, with the rest retrieved from reference TRBV28 and TRBJ1-5, is DVKVTQSSRYLVKRTGEKVFLECVQDMDHENMFWYRQDPGLGLRLIYFSYDVKMKEKGDIPEGYSVSREKKERFSLILESASTNQTSMYLCASSLVLGQGWQPQHFGDGTRLSIL.

The V call is TRBV6-1, the J call TRBJ2-7, with 8 bases fitting TRBD1. CDR3 length: 15 residues. J was trimmed by 3 bases and V by 6 bases; bases with no gene match: 10. CDR1 MNHNS and CDR2 SASEGT come from the germline V gene. CDR3: CASRVYVTGGYEQYF. The DNA of the CDR3 is TGTGCCAGCAGAGTTTATGTTACAGGGGGCTACGAGCAGTACTTC.

This chain links TRBV7-2 with TRBJ1-1, with D perhaps TRBD1 (6 bases). Trimming cost V 5 bases and J 3 bases, with 16 bases left between them. Germline loops: CDR1 SGHTA, CDR2 FQGNSA. The CDR3 runs to 15 residues. The chain's CDR3 is CASSRGGGRDTEAFF. DNA of the CDR3: TGTGCCAGCAGCCGGGGAGGGGGAAGGGACACTGAAGCTTTCTTT.

The rearrangement uses TRBV19 and TRBJ1-5, with unresolved D. Germline V gives CDR1 LNHDA, CDR2 SQIVND (reference sequence). The ends were cut back, 7 bases at V and 10 bases at J, with 17 bases in the middle. This CDR3 contains 13 residues. CDR3 in DNA: TGTGCCAGTACCATCTTACCCGGGGATCCCCAGCATTTT. Translated, it gives CASTILPGDPQHF.